The rows below give T cell receptor beta chains drawn from one sample of a study of shared clonotypes between healthy human individuals. TCRdb's copy holds only in-frame clones and misses some; the assay was immunoSEQ multiplex PCR. The table records 2 million to 2.5 million clones, 85% to 95% of them present only once. Sequencing input: naive CD4+ T cells sorted from blood. These receptors originate from a man between 18 and 35 years old in good health. The conserved cysteine and the conserved F or W are not part of the CDR3 here. D genes are given only for firm matches.

TRBJ2-2	NA	TRBV6-1	ASSEREKRSTGELF
TRBJ2-7	TRBD1	TRBV6-1	ASSEAGTGNYEQY
TRBJ1-1	TRBD1	TRBV6-5	AIHRGTEAF
TRBJ2-7	NA	TRBV10-2	ASSGGARYEQY
TRBJ1-3	NA	TRBV5-1	ASSLVGFGNTIY
TRBJ2-1	NA	TRBV6-4	ASSDQKLGSLINEQF
TRBJ2-4	NA	TRBV5-1	ASSLMAGLGENIQY
TRBJ2-1	TRBD2	TRBV2	ASKGGGHNEQF
TRBJ1-1	NA	TRBV1	TSSQGVPNTEAF
TRBJ2-7	TRBD1	TRBV6-6	ASTLDRVYEQY
TRBJ1-4	NA	TRBV27	ASKPRGDSTNEKLF
TRBJ1-4	NA	TRBV19	ASTNAGRKEKLF
TRBJ2-7	NA	TRBV7-2	ASSPMGNEQY
TRBJ2-1	NA	TRBV15	ATSPRGTPSYNEQF
TRBJ1-1	TRBD1	TRBV10-3	AILQPTGGSTEAF
TRBJ1-5	NA	TRBV30	AWSEGKYSNQPQH
TRBJ1-2	NA	TRBV27	ASSSGILYGYT
TRBJ2-7	TRBD1	TRBV19	ASSITGVYEQY
TRBJ1-1	TRBD1	TRBV30	AWSSTGGFTEAF
TRBJ2-3	TRBD2	TRBV6-1	ASLISGGLTDTQY
TRBJ2-3	NA	TRBV5-1	ASSLGRAGDTQY
TRBJ1-5	NA	TRBV18	ASSPDSARDQPQH
TRBJ1-4	NA	TRBV19	ASSIREAGAGKLF
TRBJ2-7	TRBD2	TRBV6-6	AAGSGPYEQY
TRBJ2-7	TRBD1	TRBV11-3	ASSRTDPGTGYSYEQY
TRBJ1-5	NA	TRBV30	AWNGGKGSNQPQH
TRBJ1-1	NA	TRBV30	AWSDSGILAF
TRBJ2-1	TRBD2	TRBV18	ASSLSLAVLYNEQF
TRBJ2-3	NA	TRBV7-9	ASSPLGDTQY
TRBJ1-6	TRBD1	TRBV27	ASSWDKTGGWNSPLH
TRBJ2-7	NA	TRBV6-5	ASRSELERSFEQY
TRBJ1-1	NA	TRBV30	AWSVFRNTEAF
TRBJ2-1	NA	TRBV29-1	SVASGPYSYNEQF
TRBJ1-2	NA	TRBV6-5	ASSYGPNYGYT
TRBJ2-2	NA	TRBV6-1	ASSERAANTGELF
TRBJ2-5	NA	TRBV29-1	SVRPFPGTQY
TRBJ2-7	NA	TRBV5-6	ASSLTVNSYEQY
TRBJ2-1	NA	TRBV30	AWSVGTYNEQF
TRBJ1-1	NA	TRBV19	ASSIMGERGTEAF
TRBJ2-4	TRBD2	TRBV4-1	ASSPGTSGRRIEGEAKNIQY
TRBJ1-4	NA	TRBV7-9	ASSLGQRYEKLF
TRBJ2-3	NA	TRBV6-5	ASSYEEIRDHTQY
TRBJ2-3	NA	TRBV6-4	ASSDSGGTDTQY
TRBJ1-5	NA	TRBV6-1	ASSPSALNQPQH
TRBJ2-7	TRBD1	TRBV5-1	ASSRGASRGISYEQY
TRBJ2-1	NA	TRBV6-5	ASRAGASDYNEQF
TRBJ1-4	TRBD1	TRBV28	ASSAGGATNEKLF
TRBJ2-7	TRBD1	TRBV27	ASSLREGGVPYEQY
TRBJ2-1	TRBD2	TRBV4-3	ASSQELAGVPRF
TRBJ1-4	NA	TRBV27	ASSFGLSPVEKLF
TRBJ2-7	TRBD1	TRBV6-5	ASSSPDRGSYEQY
TRBJ1-5	NA	TRBV27	ASSPQRGQGHQPQH
TRBJ2-7	NA	TRBV10-2	ASSESRYISGQY
TRBJ1-4	NA	TRBV4-1	ASSRTEFNEKLF
TRBJ2-2	NA	TRBV14	ASSQEPSGELF
TRBJ1-5	NA	TRBV28	ASSLIGSKDQPQH
TRBJ2-2	TRBD1	TRBV4-1	ASSQSRAPGQPNTGELF
TRBJ1-5	NA	TRBV5-6	ASSRTAEGIYSNQPQH